Reported below is one T cell receptor (beta chain). Next came a second PCR, run for about 6 to 12 cycles, which used a sample-barcoded 5' primer along with a J-beta primer mix. TCRdb independently ran MiXCR on the 5' RACE reads; one entry per CDR3 protein. The sample contains roughly 800,000 distinct CDR3 sequences, 58% of which appear only once. Drawn from each donor were ten milliliters of peripheral blood. This entry is derived from a study of blood T cells in healthy people across ages. CDR3 length equals 16 residues. Germline CDR1 and CDR2: DFQATT and SNEGSKA (reference sequence). The rearrangement uses TRBV20-1 and TRBJ2-4; D is uncertain. The DNA end is more similar to TRBJ2-7, so the J call may be wrong. The sample taken for sequencing was blood. This TCR was recovered from a man between 25 and 39 years old in good health. In nucleotides, the CDR3 is TGCAGTGCTAGATCGCAAGTAGGGTACCCCCACTACGAGCAGTACTTC. It codes for CSARSQVGYPHYEQYF.